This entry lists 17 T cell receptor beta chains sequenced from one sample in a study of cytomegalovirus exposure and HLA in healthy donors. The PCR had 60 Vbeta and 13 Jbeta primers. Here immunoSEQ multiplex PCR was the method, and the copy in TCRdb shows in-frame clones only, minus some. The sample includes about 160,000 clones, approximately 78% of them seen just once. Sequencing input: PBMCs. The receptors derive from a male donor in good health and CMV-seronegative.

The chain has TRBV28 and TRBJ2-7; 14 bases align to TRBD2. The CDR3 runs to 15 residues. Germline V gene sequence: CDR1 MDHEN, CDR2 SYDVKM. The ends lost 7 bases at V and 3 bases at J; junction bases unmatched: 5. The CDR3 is CASKPGLAGDYEQYF. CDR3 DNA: TGTGCCAGCAAACCGGGACTAGCGGGGGACTACGAGCAGTACTTC.

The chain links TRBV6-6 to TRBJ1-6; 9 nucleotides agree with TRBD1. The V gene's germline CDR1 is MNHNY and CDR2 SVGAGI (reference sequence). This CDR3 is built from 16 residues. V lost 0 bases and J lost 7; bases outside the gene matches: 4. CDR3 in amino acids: CASSYSTGQGNSPLHF. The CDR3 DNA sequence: TGTGCCAGCAGTTACTCGACGGGACAGGGAAATTCACCCCTCCACTTT.

For the CDR3, the DNA is TGTGCCAGCAGTTTCAGGGTCTGGGGTGGCTACACCTTC. Its translation: CASSFRVWGGYTF. V usage is TRBV28 and J usage is TRBJ1-2; D perhaps matches TRBD1 (5 bases). With 3 bases removed from V and 7 bases from J, the gap between germline ends came to 12 bases. Germline V gives CDR1 MDHEN, CDR2 SYDVKM. The CDR3 extends over 13 amino acids.

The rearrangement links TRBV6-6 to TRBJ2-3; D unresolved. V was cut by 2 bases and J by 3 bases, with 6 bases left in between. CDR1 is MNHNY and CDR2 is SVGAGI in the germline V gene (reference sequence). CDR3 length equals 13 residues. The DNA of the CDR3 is TGTGCCAGCAGTTACCAGATAACAGATACGCAGTATTTT. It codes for CASSYQITDTQYF.

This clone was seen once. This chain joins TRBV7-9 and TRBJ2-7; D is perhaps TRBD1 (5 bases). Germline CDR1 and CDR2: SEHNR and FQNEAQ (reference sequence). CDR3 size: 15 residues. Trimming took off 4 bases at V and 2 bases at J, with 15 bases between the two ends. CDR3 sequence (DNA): TGTGCCAGCAGCTCTAAACAGGTTTCACCCTACGAGCAGTACTTC. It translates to CASSSKQVSPYEQYF.

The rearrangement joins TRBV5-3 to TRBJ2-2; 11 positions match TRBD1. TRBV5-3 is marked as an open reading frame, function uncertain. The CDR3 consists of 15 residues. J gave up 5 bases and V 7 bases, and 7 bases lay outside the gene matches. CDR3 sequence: CARSPDRGLTGELFF. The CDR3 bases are TGTGCCAGATCCCCGGACAGGGGGCTTACCGGGGAGCTGTTTTTT.

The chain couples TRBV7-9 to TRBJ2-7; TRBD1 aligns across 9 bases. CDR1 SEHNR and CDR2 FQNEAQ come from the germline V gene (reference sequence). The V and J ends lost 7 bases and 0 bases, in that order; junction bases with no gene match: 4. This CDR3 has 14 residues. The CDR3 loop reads CASTRDRASYEQYF. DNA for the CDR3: TGTGCCAGCACCAGGGACAGGGCCTCCTACGAGCAGTACTTC.

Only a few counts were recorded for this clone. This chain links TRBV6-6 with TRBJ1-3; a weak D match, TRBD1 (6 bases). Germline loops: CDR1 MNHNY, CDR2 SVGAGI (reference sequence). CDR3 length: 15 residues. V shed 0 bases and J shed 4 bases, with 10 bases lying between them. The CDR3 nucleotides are TGTGCCAGCAGTTACTCCGACAGGCGCGGAAACACCATATATTTT. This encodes CASSYSDRRGNTIYF.

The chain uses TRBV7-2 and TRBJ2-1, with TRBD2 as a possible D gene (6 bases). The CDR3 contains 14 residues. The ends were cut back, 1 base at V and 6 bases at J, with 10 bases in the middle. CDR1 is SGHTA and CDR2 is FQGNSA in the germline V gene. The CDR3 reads CASSLVVRGNEQFF. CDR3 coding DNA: TGTGCCAGCAGCTTAGTAGTGCGGGGCAATGAGCAGTTCTTC.

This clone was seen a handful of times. DNA for the CDR3: TGTGCCAGCAGTTTTAACTCCGAATGTTTGTTTTTT. Translated: CASSFNSECLFF. V is TRBV28 and J is TRBJ1-4; unclear D gene. CDR1 is MDHEN, CDR2 SYDVKM, per germline. The CDR3 sequence is 12 residues long. Between the trimmed V and J ends, which lost 3 bases and 15 bases, there was a span of 14 bases. The variable domain in full, with the rest retrieved from reference TRBV28 and TRBJ1-4, is DVKVTQSSRYLVKRTGEKVFLECVQDMDHENMFWYRQDPGLGLRLIYFSYDVKMKEKGDIPEGYSVSREKKERFSLILESASTNQTSMYLCASSFNSECLFFGSGTQLSVL.

The CDR3 spells CASSPGTGLNEQYF. The CDR3 DNA reads TGTGCCAGCAGTCCCGGGACAGGGCTCAACGAGCAGTACTTC. The chain is built from TRBV2 and TRBJ2-5, with 9 bases fitting TRBD1. Near its end, the DNA agrees better with TRBJ2-7, so the J call may be wrong. The V gene's germline CDR1 is SNHLY and CDR2 FYNNEI. The CDR3 has 14 amino acids.

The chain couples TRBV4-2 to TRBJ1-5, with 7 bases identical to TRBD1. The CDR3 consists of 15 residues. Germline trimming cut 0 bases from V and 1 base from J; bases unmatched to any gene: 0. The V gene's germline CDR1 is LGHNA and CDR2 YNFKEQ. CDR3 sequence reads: CASSQDRGSNQPQHF. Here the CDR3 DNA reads TGTGCCAGCAGCCAAGACAGGGGGAGCAATCAGCCCCAGCATTTT.

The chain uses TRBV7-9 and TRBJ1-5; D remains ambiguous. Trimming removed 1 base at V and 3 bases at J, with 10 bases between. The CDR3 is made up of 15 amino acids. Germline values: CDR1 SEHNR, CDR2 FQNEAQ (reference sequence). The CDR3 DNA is TGTGCCAGCAGCTTAGATGGCAGGAACAATCAGCCCCAGCATTTT. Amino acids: CASSLDGRNNQPQHF.

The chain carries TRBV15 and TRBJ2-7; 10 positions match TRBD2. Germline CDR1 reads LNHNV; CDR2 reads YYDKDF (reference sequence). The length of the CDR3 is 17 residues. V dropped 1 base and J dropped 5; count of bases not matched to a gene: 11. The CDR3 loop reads CATSRGEGASGRDEQYF. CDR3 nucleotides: TGTGCCACCAGCAGAGGAGAAGGGGCTAGCGGGAGAGACGAGCAGTACTTC.

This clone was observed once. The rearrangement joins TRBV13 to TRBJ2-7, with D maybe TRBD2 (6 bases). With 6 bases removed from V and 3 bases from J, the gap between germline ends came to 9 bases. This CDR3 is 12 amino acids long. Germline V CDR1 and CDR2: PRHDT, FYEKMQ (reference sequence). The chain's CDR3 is CASRAGGYEQYF. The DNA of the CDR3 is TGTGCCAGCAGAGCCGGGGGCTACGAGCAGTACTTC.

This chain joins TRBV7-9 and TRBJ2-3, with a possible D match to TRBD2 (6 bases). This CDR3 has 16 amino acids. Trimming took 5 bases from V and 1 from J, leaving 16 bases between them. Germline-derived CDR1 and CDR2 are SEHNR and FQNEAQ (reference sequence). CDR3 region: CASSPPGTPGTDTQYF. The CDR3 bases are TGTGCCAGCAGCCCTCCCGGGACTCCCGGCACAGATACGCAGTATTTT.

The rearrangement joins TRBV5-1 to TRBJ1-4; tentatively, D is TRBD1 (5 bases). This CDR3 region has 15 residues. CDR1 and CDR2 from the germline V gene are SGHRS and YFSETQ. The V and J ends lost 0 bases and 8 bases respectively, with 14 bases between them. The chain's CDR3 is CASSLAPGVKEKLFF. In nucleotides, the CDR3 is TGCGCCAGCAGCTTGGCTCCGGGGGTGAAGGAAAAACTGTTTTTT.